Below, 4 T cell receptor beta chains from the same sample are listed, as sequenced in a study of CD8+CD57+ T cells in acquired aplastic anemia. Genomic DNA templated the TCR beta VDJ and CDR3 profiling. From the reads, TCRdb called clonotypes with MiXCR, one entry per CDR3 protein. The sample carries around 250,000 distinct CDR3 sequences, around three fifths recorded once. The sequencing sample was made of sorted CD4+, CD8+, or CD8+CD57+ T cells (not recorded which) from PBMCs. The receptors stem from a human donor with severe aplastic anemia or a healthy control (not recorded which).

This chain links TRBV24-1 with TRBJ2-3, with D possibly being TRBD1 or TRBD2 (6 bases each). CDR1 KGHDR and CDR2 SFDVKD come from the germline V gene. CDR3 length: 11 residues. The CDR3 reads CASGQTDTQYF. CDR3 DNA: TGTGCTAGCGGACAGACAGATACGCAGTATTTT.

The chain carries TRBV18 and TRBJ2-2; TRBD1 matches at 8 bases. This CDR3 is 10 amino acids long. V lost 6 bases and J lost 13; bases outside the gene matches: 1. Germline V gene sequence: CDR1 KGHSH, CDR2 LQKENI. This chain's CDR3 is CASSDRGLFF. The DNA for the CDR3 is TGTGCCAGCTCCGACAGGGGGCTGTTTTTT.

This clonotype was counted ten times or more. This chain connects TRBV6-5 to TRBJ2-2, with D possibly TRBD2 on 6 matching bases. Germline V gene data show CDR1 as MNHEY and CDR2 as SVGAGI. Deletions cut 6 bases from V and 5 bases from J, with 10 bases between. The CDR3 runs 13 residues. CDR3 DNA sequence: TGTGCCAGCAGAGCCGGAGGGACCGGGGAGCTGTTTTTT. This codes for CASRAGGTGELFF.

This clonotype was recorded only once. V is TRBV7-8 and J is TRBJ2-5; D may be TRBD2 (6 bases). The CDR3 sequence is 16 residues long. V gave up 3 bases and J gave up 4 bases, with 18 bases separating them. Germline V CDR1 and CDR2: SGHVS, FQNEAQ. The CDR3 reads CASSFPTSGSPETQYF. The CDR3 nucleotides read TGTGCCAGCAGCTTTCCGACTAGTGGTAGTCCAGAGACCCAGTACTTC.